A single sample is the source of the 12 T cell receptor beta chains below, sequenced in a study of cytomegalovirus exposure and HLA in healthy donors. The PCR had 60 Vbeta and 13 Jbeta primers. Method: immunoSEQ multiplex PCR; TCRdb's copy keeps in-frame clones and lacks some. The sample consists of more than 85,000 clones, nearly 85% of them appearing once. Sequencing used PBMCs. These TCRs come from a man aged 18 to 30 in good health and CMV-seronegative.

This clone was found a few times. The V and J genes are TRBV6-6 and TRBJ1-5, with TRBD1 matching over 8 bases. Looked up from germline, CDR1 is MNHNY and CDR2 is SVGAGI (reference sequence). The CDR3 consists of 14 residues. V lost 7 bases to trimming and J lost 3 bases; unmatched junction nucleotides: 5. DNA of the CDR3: TGTGCCAGCACCCGGACAGGGCCCAATCAGCCCCAGCATTTT. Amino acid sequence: CASTRTGPNQPQHF.

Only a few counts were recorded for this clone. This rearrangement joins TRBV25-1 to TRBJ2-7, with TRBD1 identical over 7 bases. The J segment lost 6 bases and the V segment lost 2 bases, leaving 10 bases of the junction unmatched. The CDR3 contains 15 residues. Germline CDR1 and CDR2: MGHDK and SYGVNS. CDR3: CASSEPTGRAIEQYF. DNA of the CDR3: TGTGCCAGCAGTGAACCGACAGGGAGAGCTATCGAGCAGTACTTC.

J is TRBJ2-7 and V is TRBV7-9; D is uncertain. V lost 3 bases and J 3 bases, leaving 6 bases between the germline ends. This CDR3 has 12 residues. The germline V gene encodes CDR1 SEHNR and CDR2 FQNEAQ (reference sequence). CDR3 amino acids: CASSFRSYEQYF. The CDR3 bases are TGTGCCAGCAGCTTCAGAAGCTACGAGCAGTACTTC.

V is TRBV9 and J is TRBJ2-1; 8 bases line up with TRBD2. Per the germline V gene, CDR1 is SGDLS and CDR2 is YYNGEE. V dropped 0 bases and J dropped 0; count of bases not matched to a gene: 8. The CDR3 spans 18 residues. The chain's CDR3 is CASSVVPPLAGSYNEQFF. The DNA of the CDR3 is TGTGCCAGCAGCGTAGTACCACCTCTAGCGGGCTCCTACAATGAGCAGTTCTTC.

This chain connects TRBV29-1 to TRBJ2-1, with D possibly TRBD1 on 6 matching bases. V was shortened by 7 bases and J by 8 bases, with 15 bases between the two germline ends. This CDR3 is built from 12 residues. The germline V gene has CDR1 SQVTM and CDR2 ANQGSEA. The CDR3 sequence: CSGRRWGHEQFF. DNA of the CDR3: TGCAGCGGCAGGCGGTGGGGGCATGAGCAGTTCTTC.

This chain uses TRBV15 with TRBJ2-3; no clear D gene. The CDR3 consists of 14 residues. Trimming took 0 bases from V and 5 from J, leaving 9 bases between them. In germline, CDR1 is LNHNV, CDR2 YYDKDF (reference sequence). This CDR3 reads CATSRDGLIDTQYF. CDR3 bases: TGTGCCACCAGCAGAGATGGCTTAATAGATACGCAGTATTTT.

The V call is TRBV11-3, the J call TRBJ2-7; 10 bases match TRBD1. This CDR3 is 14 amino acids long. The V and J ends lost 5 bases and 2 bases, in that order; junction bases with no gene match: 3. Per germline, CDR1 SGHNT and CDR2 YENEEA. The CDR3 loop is CASSVGQGAYEQYF. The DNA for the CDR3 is TGTGCCAGCAGCGTCGGACAGGGGGCCTACGAGCAGTACTTC.

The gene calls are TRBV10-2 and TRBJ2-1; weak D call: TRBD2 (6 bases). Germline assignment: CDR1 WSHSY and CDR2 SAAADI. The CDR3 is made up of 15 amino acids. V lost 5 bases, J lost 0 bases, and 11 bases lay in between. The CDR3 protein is CASSYSGSSYNEQFF. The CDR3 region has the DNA TGCGCCAGCAGTTATTCCGGGAGCTCCTACAATGAGCAGTTCTTC.

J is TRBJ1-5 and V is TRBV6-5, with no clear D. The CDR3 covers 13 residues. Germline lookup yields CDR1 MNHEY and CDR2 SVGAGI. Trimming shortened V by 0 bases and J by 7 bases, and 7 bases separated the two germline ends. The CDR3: CASSYSKSQPQHF. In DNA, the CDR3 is TGTGCCAGCAGTTACTCGAAAAGCCAGCCCCAGCATTTT.

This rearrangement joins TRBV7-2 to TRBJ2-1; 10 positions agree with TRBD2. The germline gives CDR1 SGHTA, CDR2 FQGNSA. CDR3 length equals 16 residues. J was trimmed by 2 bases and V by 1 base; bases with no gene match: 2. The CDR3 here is CASSLGLAGAYNEQFF. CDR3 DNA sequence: TGTGCCAGCAGCTTAGGGCTAGCGGGAGCCTACAATGAGCAGTTCTTC.

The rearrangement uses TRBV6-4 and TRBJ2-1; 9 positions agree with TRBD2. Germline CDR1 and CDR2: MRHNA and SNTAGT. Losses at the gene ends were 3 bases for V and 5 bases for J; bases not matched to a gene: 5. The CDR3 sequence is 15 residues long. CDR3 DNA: TGTGCCAGCAGTGAGTCTAGCGGGAATAACAATGAGCAGTTCTTC. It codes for CASSESSGNNNEQFF.

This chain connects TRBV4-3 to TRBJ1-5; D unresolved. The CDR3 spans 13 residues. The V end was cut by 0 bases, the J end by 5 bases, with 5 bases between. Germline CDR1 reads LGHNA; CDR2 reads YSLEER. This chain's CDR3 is CASSQDRDQPQHF. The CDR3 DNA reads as TGCGCCAGCAGCCAAGATCGGGATCAGCCCCAGCATTTT.